This section outlines one T cell receptor beta chain sequence together with its context. The V end lost 0 bases, the J end lost 3 bases, and 9 bases lay between the germline ends. Germline CDR1 is MNHGY and CDR2 is SVAAGI. The CDR3 spans 15 residues. These data come from a study of blood T cell repertoires in COVID-19. Study background: Donors in the United States, Italy and Spain gave samples during acute or convalescent COVID-19. Nucleic acid was either cDNA or gDNA, and it came from T cells, B-cell-depleted T cells, or PBMCs.

Original handling: Nucleated cell number was recorded as an estimate derived from reference gene primer amplification. TCRdb keeps only in-frame clones here, not all; method: immunoSEQ multiplex PCR. That table supplies the V and J calls and clone size; D and trimming were determined from the DNA. The sample holds approximately 380,000 clones; approximately 81% are singletons and the top ten take roughly 3.9%. The receptor was derived from a young woman with acute or convalescent COVID-19. Sequenced input: peripheral blood. The V gene is TRBV6-9, the J gene TRBJ1-5; tentatively, D is TRBD1 (5 bases). The CDR3 reads CASSYSGRINQPQHF. The CDR3 nucleotides are TGTGCCAGCAGTTATTCGGGGCGGATCAATCAGCCCCAGCATTTT.